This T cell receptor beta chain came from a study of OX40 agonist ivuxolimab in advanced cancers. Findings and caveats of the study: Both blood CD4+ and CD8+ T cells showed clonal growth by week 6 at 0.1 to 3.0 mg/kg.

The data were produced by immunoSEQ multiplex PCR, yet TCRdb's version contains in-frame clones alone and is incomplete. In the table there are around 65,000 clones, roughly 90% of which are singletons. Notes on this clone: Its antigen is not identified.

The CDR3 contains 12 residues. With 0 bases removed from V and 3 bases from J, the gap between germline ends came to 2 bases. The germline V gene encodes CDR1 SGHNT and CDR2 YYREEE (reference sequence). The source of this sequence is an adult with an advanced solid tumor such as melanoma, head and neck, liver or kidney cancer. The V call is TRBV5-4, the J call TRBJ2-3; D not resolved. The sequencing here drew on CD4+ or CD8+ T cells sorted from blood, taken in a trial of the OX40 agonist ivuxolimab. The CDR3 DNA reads TGTGCCAGCAGCTTGGCTACAGATACGCAGTATTTT. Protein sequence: CASSLATDTQYF.